The 2 T cell receptor beta chains listed next were all sequenced from one sample in a study of T-cell reconstitution after alpha-beta-depleted transplantation in children. Library preparation (for TCRbeta) was performed with unique molecular identifiers. TCRdb analysed the PCR reads with MiXCR anew, one entry per CDR3 protein. This table has about 460,000 distinct CDR3 sequences, approximately 10% appearing once. This material consisted of PBMCs, taken before TCRalphabeta/CD19-depleted stem cell transplant. These receptors were collected from a child aged 2 to 10 with inherited bone marrow failure, due to receive a stem cell transplant.

V is TRBV7-2 and J is TRBJ2-1; D is ambiguous. V was cut by 1 base and J by 5 bases, with 9 bases left in between. The CDR3 totals 14 residues. Germline V gene data show CDR1 as SGHTA and CDR2 as FQGNSA. This CDR3 reads CASSLDLLDNEQFF. The CDR3 nucleotides read TGTGCCAGCAGCTTAGATTTGCTGGACAATGAGCAGTTCTTC.

Many counts were recorded for this clonotype. CDR3 loop: CASSSLLGRGSSYNEQFF. The CDR3 DNA sequence: TGTGCCAGCAGCTCGCTTTTGGGGCGGGGTAGCTCCTACAATGAGCAGTTCTTC. This rearrangement joins TRBV11-1 to TRBJ2-1, with a possible D match to TRBD2 (6 bases). CDR1 and CDR2 (germline): SGHAT, FQDESV (reference sequence). This CDR3 is 18 amino acids long. Trimming took 4 bases from V and 0 from J, leaving 19 bases between them.